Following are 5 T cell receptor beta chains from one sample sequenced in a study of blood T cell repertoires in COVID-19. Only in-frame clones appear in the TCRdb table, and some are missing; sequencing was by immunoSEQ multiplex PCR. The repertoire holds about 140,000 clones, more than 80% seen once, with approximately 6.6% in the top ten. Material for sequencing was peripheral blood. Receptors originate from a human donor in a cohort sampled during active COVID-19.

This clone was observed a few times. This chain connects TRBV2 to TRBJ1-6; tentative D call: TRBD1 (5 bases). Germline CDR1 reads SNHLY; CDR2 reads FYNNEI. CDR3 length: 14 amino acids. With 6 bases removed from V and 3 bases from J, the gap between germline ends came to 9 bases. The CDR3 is CASSLRVYNSPLHF. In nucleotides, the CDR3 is TGTGCCAGCAGCCTCAGGGTCTATAATTCACCCCTCCACTTT.

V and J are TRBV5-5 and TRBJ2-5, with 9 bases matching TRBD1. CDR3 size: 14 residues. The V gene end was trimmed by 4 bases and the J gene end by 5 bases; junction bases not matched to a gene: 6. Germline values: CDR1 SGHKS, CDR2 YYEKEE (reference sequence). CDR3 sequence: CASSGTGSLETQYF. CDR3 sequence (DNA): TGTGCCAGCAGCGGGACAGGGTCCCTTGAGACCCAGTACTTC. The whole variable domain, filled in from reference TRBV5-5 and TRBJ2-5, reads DAGVTQSPTHLIKTRGQQVTLRCSPISGHKSVSWYQQVLGQGPQFIFQYYEKEERGRGNFPDRFSARQFPNYSSELNVNALLLGDSALYLCASSGTGSLETQYFGPGTRLLVL.

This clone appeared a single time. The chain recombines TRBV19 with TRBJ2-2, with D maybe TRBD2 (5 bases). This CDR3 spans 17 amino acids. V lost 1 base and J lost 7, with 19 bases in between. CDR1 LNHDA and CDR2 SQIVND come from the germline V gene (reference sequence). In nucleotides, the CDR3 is TGTGCCAGTAGTATAGTTCACCGGGGTGCCCGTGGCGGGGAGCTGTTTTTT. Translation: CASSIVHRGARGGELFF.

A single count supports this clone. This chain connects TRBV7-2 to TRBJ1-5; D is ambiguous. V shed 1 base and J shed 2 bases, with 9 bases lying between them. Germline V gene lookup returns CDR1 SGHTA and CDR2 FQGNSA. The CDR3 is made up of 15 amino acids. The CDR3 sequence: CASSLVKQRNQPQHF. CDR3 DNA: TGTGCCAGCAGCTTAGTAAAACAGCGCAATCAGCCCCAGCATTTT.

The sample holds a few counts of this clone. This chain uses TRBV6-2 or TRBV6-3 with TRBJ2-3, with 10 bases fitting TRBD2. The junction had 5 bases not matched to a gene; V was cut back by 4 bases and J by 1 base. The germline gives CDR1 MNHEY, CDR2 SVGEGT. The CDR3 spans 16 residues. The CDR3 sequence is CASSSRLAGRTDTQYF. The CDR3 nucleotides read TGTGCCAGCAGTTCCCGACTAGCGGGCCGCACAGATACGCAGTATTTT.